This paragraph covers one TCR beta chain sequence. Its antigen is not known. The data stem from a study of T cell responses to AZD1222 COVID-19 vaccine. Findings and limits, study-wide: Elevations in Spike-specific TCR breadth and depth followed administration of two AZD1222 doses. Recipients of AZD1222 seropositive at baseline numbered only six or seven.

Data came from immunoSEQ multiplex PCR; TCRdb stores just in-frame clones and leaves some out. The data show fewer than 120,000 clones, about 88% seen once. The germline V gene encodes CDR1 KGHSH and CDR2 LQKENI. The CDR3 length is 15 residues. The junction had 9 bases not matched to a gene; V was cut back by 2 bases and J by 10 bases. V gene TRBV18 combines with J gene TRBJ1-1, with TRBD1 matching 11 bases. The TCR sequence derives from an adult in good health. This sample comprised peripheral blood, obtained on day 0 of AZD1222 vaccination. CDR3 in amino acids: CASSPGGQGARVAFF. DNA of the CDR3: TGTGCCAGCTCACCAGGCGGACAGGGGGCGCGGGTAGCTTTCTTT.